This T cell receptor (beta chain) is from a study of blood T cells in healthy people across ages. Every sample had a minimum of 6.5 million PBMCs isolated. CDR1 is SGDLS, CDR2 YYNGEE, per germline. This CDR3 comprises 15 residues. Trimming shortened V by 0 bases and J by 2 bases, and 11 bases separated the two germline ends. Whole-study findings and limits: A greater number of naive CD4+ cells and higher diversity distinguished long-lived donors from aged donors. PBMCs that were unsorted prevented a conclusive naive versus antigen-experienced comparison.

Alongside a J-beta primer mix, a sample-barcoded 5' primer served in a second PCR lasting roughly 6 to 11 cycles. Carrying 12 random nucleotides, a template-switch adaptor labeled each individual cDNA molecule. TCRdb itself ran the 5' RACE reads through MiXCR, one entry per CDR3 protein. The table has roughly 1,500,000 distinct CDR3 sequences, around 39% seen once. In its sample, this clonotype was seen a few times. The antigen remains undetermined. Sequencing was carried out using blood. The V call is TRBV9, the J call TRBJ1-2; D might be TRBD1 (5 bases). The TCR originated in a young woman in good health. This chain's CDR3 is CASSVGAGINYGYTF. Here the CDR3 DNA reads TGTGCCAGCAGCGTAGGCGCAGGGATAAACTATGGCTACACCTTC.